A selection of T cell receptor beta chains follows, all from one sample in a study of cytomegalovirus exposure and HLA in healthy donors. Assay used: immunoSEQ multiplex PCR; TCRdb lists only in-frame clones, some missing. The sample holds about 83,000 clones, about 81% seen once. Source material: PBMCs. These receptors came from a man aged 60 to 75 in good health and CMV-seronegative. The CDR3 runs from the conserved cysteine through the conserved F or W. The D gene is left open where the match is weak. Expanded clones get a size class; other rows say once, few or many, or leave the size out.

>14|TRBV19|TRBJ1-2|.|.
TGTGCCAGTAAGGAACAGGACGGACACTATGGCTACACCTTC
CASKEQDGHYGYTF
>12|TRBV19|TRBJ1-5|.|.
TGTGCCAGTAGTATAGTCCCCGAGGCCCAGCATTTT
CASSIVPEAQHF
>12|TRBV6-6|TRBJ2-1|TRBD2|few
TGTGCCAGCAGTTCTACCCGGGACTATCAGTTCTTC
CASSSTRDYQFF
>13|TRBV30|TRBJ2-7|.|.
TGTGCCTGGAGTGTGGAGGGCGATAGAGAGCAGTACTTC
CAWSVEGDREQYF
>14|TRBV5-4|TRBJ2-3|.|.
TGTGCCAGCAGCTTGGACAGGAACACAGATACGCAGTATTTT
CASSLDRNTDTQYF
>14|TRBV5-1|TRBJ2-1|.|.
TGCGCCAGCAGCGCCCGGGACTCCTACAATGAGCAGTTCTTC
CASSARDSYNEQFF
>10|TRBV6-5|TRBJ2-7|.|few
TGTGCCAGCAGTTTGGGACAAGAGTACTTC
CASSLGQEYF
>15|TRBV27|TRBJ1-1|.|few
TGTGCCAGCAGTTTAACGGGGGGAAAGAACACTGAAGCTTTCTTT
CASSLTGGKNTEAFF
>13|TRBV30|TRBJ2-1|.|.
TGTGCCTGGAGTGTATCAGGGTACAATGAGCAGTTCTTC
CAWSVSGYNEQFF
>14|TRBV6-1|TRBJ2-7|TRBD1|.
TGTGCCAGCAGCCTATGGACAGGGGACTACGAGCAGTACTTC
CASSLWTGDYEQYF
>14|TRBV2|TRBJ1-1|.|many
TGTGCCAGCAGTGCTGTGGGGGGGAACACTGAAGCTTTCTTT
CASSAVGGNTEAFF
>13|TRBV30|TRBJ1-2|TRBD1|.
TGTGCCTGGAGATCTACAGGGGGCAGGGGCTACACCTTC
CAWRSTGGRGYTF
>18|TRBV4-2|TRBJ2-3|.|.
TGTGCCAGCAGCCAAGATGCCCCGGCGGGGGCAAGCACAGATACGCAGTATTTT
CASSQDAPAGASTDTQYF
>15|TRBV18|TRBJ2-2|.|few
TGTGCCAGCTCCGCTCGGGGATCCGGTGGCGGGGAGCTGTTTTTT
CASSARGSGGGELFF
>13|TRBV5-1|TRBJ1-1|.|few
TGCGCCAGCAGCTTTCCGGGGGGCGCAGAAGCTTTCTTT
CASSFPGGAEAFF
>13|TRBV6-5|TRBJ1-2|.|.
TGTGCCAGCAGTTACTCGCCCGCTAGTGGCTACACCTTC
CASSYSPASGYTF
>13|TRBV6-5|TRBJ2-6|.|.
TGTGCCAGCACCAGCTCTGGGGCCAACGTCCTGACTTTC
CASTSSGANVLTF
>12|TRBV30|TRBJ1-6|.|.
TGTGCCTTAGATCGGGGTAATTCACCCCTCCACTTT
CALDRGNSPLHF
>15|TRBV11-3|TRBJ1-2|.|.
TGTGCCAGCAGACCTCCCGGGACACGCCGCTATGGCTACACCTTC
CASRPPGTRRYGYTF
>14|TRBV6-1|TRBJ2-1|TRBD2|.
TGTGCCAGCAGTGCAGCGGGGCCCAACAATGAGCAGTTCTTC
CASSAAGPNNEQFF
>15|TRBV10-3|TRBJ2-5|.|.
TGTGCCATCAGTGACACAGGGTGGGGAGAAGAGACCCAGTACTTC
CAISDTGWGEETQYF
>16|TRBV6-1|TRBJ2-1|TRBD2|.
TGTGCCAGCAGTGAGACCCCAGTCGGGGGGGCGAATGAGCAGTTCTTC
CASSETPVGGANEQFF
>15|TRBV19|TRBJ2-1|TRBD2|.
TGTGCCAGTAGTATAGTTAGCGGGGCCAACAATGAGCAGTTCTTC
CASSIVSGANNEQFF
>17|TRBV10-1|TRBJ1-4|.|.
TGCGCCAGCAGGGGAGGAACAGATACTACAACTAATGAAAAACTGTTTTTT
CASRGGTDTTTNEKLFF
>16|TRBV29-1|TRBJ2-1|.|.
TGCAGCGTTGGGGGGCCCGTCCCGAGCTCCTACAATGAGCAGTTCTTC
CSVGGPVPSSYNEQFF
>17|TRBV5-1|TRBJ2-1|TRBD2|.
TGCGCCAGCAAAGGGAGCGGGGGGGCCTACTCCTACAATGAGCAGTTCTTC
CASKGSGGAYSYNEQFF
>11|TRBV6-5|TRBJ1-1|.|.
TGTGCCAGCAGTTACGAGAACGGAGCTTTCTTT
CASSYENGAFF
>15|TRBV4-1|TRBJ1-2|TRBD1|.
TGCGCCAGCAGCTTCCGGACAGGGGAGAACTATGGCTACACCTTC
CASSFRTGENYGYTF